Shown below are 27 T cell receptor beta chains from a single sample sequenced in a study of memory CD4+ T cells and cytomegalovirus serostatus. The assay was immunoSEQ multiplex PCR, and TCRdb's table has in-frame clones only and misses some. The sample holds 56,000 or so clones; over 70% are singletons and the top ten take 0.5% to 0.6%. The sort gate was single viable CD3+CD4+CD8-CD45RO+ cells for memory CD4+ T cells. The sample taken for sequencing was memory CD4+ T cells from blood. The receptors stem from an adult in good health and CMV-seronegative. Some clones in this sample may be carry-over from other donors' samples.

The V and J genes are TRBV7-2 and TRBJ1-1; D is uncertain. The V end lost 6 bases, the J end lost 1 base, and 6 bases lay between the germline ends. The CDR3 is made up of 12 amino acids. CDR1 and CDR2 (germline): SGHTA, FQGNSA. The CDR3 nucleotides read TGTGCCAGCAGTAAGGCGAACACTGAAGCTTTCTTT. This codes for CASSKANTEAFF.

The chain joins TRBV5-6 to TRBJ1-5; maybe TRBD1 (6 bases). The CDR3 is 14 amino acids. Trimming cost V 4 bases and J 1 base, with 9 bases left between them. CDR1 and CDR2 from the germline V gene are SGHDT and YYEEEE. The CDR3 coding sequence is TGTGCCAGCAGCGGGGGGACAAGCAATCAGCCCCAGCATTTT. Its protein product is CASSGGTSNQPQHF.

The rearrangement uses TRBV2 and TRBJ2-3, with D possibly being TRBD2 (6 bases). The germline V and J ends were trimmed by 5 bases and 2 bases, with 14 bases remaining between them. Per germline, CDR1 SNHLY and CDR2 FYNNEI. The CDR3 extends over 15 amino acids. The CDR3 nucleotides are TGTGCCAGCAGTTGGCGGGGCCGGGACACAGATACGCAGTATTTT. It specifies CASSWRGRDTDTQYF.

This chain connects TRBV20-1 to TRBJ1-2, with D tentatively TRBD1 (5 bases). The CDR3 totals 11 residues. Deletions cut 4 bases from V and 8 bases from J, with 11 bases between. CDR1 and CDR2 (germline): DFQATT, SNEGSKA (reference sequence). Here the CDR3 reads CSATVGDGYTF. CDR3 coding DNA: TGCAGTGCTACCGTGGGGGACGGCTACACCTTC.

The rearrangement joins TRBV2 to TRBJ2-1, with a tentative D call TRBD2 (6 bases). Trimming cost V 6 bases and J 7 bases, with 10 bases left between them. This CDR3 is built from 12 residues. Germline loops: CDR1 SNHLY, CDR2 FYNNEI. The CDR3 spells CASSRGKNEQFF. DNA of the CDR3: TGTGCCAGCAGCCGGGGGAAGAATGAGCAGTTCTTC.

The CDR3 nucleotides read TGTGCCAGCAGCTTAGCGGGAAGGAGGGAACCGGAGCAGTACTTC. Translation gives CASSLAGRREPEQYF. This chain links TRBV11-2 with TRBJ2-7; maybe TRBD2 (6 bases). The germline V gene encodes CDR1 SGHAT and CDR2 FQNNGV. V shed 1 base and J shed 7 bases, with 17 bases lying between them. The CDR3 has 15 residues.

The chain couples TRBV7-3 to TRBJ2-1; maybe TRBD2 (6 bases). V was clipped by 2 bases and J by 8 bases, with 13 bases between them. The CDR3 contains 14 residues. In germline, CDR1 is SGHTA, CDR2 FQGTGA. Here the CDR3 DNA reads TGTGCCAGCAGCTTACAGCTAGCGAGCGATGAGCAGTTCTTC. Amino acids: CASSLQLASDEQFF.

The chain carries TRBV7-8 and TRBJ2-3, with a tentative D call TRBD2 (7 bases). Germline V lookup: CDR1 SGHVS, CDR2 FQNEAQ. The CDR3 sequence is 15 residues long. Trimming took 3 bases from V and 6 from J, leaving 16 bases between them. Here the CDR3 DNA reads TGTGCCAGCAGCTTCCTGGGGGGGCAGGGGGATACGCAGTATTTT. It specifies CASSFLGGQGDTQYF.

The chain carries TRBV18 and TRBJ1-1; 12 positions match TRBD1. This CDR3 has 18 amino acids. Germline CDR1 and CDR2: KGHSH and LQKENI. V trimming: 1 base; J trimming: 7 bases; junction bases outside the gene matches: 13. CDR3 loop: CASSPRMGQGARTSEAFF. CDR3 nucleotide sequence: TGTGCCAGCTCACCACGTATGGGACAGGGGGCACGAACGAGTGAAGCTTTCTTT.

The chain carries TRBV30 and TRBJ2-1; D ambiguous. V lost 5 bases to trimming and J lost 1 base, with 12 bases between them. CDR1 GTSNPN and CDR2 SVGIG come from the germline V gene (reference sequence). This CDR3 contains 14 residues. This CDR3 is CAWDAGGSYNEQFF. The CDR3 DNA reads as TGTGCCTGGGACGCCGGTGGGTCCTACAATGAGCAGTTCTTC.

The chain is built from TRBV29-1 and TRBJ2-1, with D hard to call. Germline assignment: CDR1 SQVTM and CDR2 ANQGSEA. The CDR3 spans 11 residues. The ends were cut back, 5 bases at V and 4 bases at J, with 6 bases in the middle. As DNA, the CDR3 is TGCAGCGTTTCCAGATACAATGAGCAGTTCTTC. The encoded protein is CSVSRYNEQFF.

The table lists this clone with a few counts. This chain links TRBV6-5 with TRBJ1-1; 11 bases align to TRBD1. The CDR3 is 13 amino acids. V lost 6 bases and J lost 4; bases outside the gene matches: 1. From germline, CDR1 is MNHEY and CDR2 SVGAGI. The CDR3 region is CASRGQGGTEAFF. The CDR3 nucleotides are TGTGCCAGCAGGGGACAGGGGGGCACTGAAGCTTTCTTT.

Here the CDR3 DNA reads TGTGCCAGCAGGCGGACCGGAGAGGAAAAACTGTTTTTT. Translated, it gives CASRRTGEEKLFF. The rearrangement joins TRBV6-5 to TRBJ1-4; D not certain. CDR3 size: 13 residues. CDR1 and CDR2 from the germline V gene are MNHEY and SVGAGI. Trimming removed 6 bases from V and 8 bases from J, with 13 bases in between.

This clone has only one observation. This chain connects TRBV6-6 to TRBJ2-7, with 11 bases that match TRBD2. The CDR3 loop spans 13 amino acids. The V and J ends lost 6 bases and 7 bases, in that order; junction bases with no gene match: 5. Germline lookup yields CDR1 MNHNY and CDR2 SVGAGI (reference sequence). The CDR3 DNA is TGTGCCAGCAGGGTAGCGGGGGGGGAGGAGCAGTACTTC. Its translation is CASRVAGGEEQYF.

This rearrangement joins TRBV15 to TRBJ2-5; D is possibly TRBD2 (5 bases). Trimming removed 1 base at V and 2 bases at J, with 11 bases between. Germline V gene sequence: CDR1 LNHNV, CDR2 YYDKDF (reference sequence). There are 15 residues in the CDR3. The CDR3 nucleotides are TGTGCCACCAGCAGAGTGAGGGCGGGTCAAGAGACCCAGTACTTC. Translated, it gives CATSRVRAGQETQYF.

The CDR3 here is CASSTGASYNEQFF. CDR3 nucleotides: TGTGCCAGCAGCACAGGGGCCTCCTACAATGAGCAGTTCTTC. This sequence joins TRBV28 and TRBJ2-1; 7 nucleotides agree with TRBD1. Trimming removed 6 bases from V and 0 bases from J; junction bases left unmatched: 2. Germline CDR1 reads MDHEN; CDR2 reads SYDVKM. There are 14 residues in the CDR3.

The chain carries TRBV15 and TRBJ2-7; D not certain. The CDR3 has 14 residues. V shed 6 bases and J shed 2 bases, with 14 bases lying between them. Per germline, CDR1 LNHNV and CDR2 YYDKDF (reference sequence). The CDR3 here is CATSPRADPYEQYF. The CDR3 coding sequence is TGTGCCACCAGTCCTAGGGCCGATCCCTACGAGCAGTACTTC.

The rearrangement uses TRBV30 and TRBJ1-1, with 8 bases lining up with TRBD1. Losses at the gene ends were 5 bases for V and 7 bases for J; bases not matched to a gene: 6. CDR1 is GTSNPN and CDR2 is SVGIG in the germline V gene (reference sequence). CDR3 length: 12 residues. The CDR3 sequence: CAWGSDRGEAFF. The CDR3 DNA reads as TGTGCCTGGGGGTCCGACAGGGGTGAAGCTTTCTTT.

The chain recombines TRBV10-3 with TRBJ2-1; 8 bases align to TRBD2. The CDR3 runs 16 residues. V shed 6 bases, J shed 1 base, and the junction held 8 bases outside the gene matches. Per germline, CDR1 ENHRY and CDR2 SYGVKD. CDR3 loop: CAIRDPSGSSYNEQFF. In DNA, the CDR3 is TGTGCCATCAGGGACCCAAGCGGGAGTTCCTACAATGAGCAGTTCTTC.

CDR3 nucleotides: TGTGCCATCAAGCCCTTTTCAGCGGGAGGGCAAGAGACCCAGTACTTC. It specifies CAIKPFSAGGQETQYF. This chain joins TRBV10-3 and TRBJ2-5, with 10 bases aligning to TRBD2. The CDR3 consists of 16 residues. Germline V gives CDR1 ENHRY, CDR2 SYGVKD. V lost 7 bases and J lost 2; bases outside the gene matches: 10.

This clone was observed once. CDR3 protein: CSARTHYEQYF. The CDR3 DNA reads as TGCAGTGCTAGGACGCACTACGAGCAGTACTTC. This rearrangement joins TRBV20-1 to TRBJ2-7, with D hard to call. Germline lookup yields CDR1 DFQATT and CDR2 SNEGSKA (reference sequence). The V gene lost 3 bases and the J gene lost 3 bases, with 6 bases spanning the gap. The CDR3 consists of 11 residues.

The J gene is TRBJ1-5, the V gene TRBV30, with D tentatively TRBD1 (5 bases). The V gene lost 2 bases and the J gene lost 5 bases, with 10 bases spanning the gap. CDR3 length equals 13 residues. Germline V gene data show CDR1 as GTSNPN and CDR2 as SVGIG (reference sequence). DNA for the CDR3: TGTGCCTGGAGTAGCAGGGACGATCAGCCCCAGCATTTT. Translated: CAWSSRDDQPQHF.

The V call is TRBV5-1, the J call TRBJ1-2; possible D gene TRBD1, 5 bases. The germline V gene encodes CDR1 SGHRS and CDR2 YFSETQ. This CDR3 spans 14 amino acids. V was trimmed by 0 bases and J by 3 bases, leaving 9 bases between them. CDR3 sequence reads: CASSLGQTDYGYTF. Here the CDR3 DNA reads TGCGCCAGCAGCTTGGGACAGACAGACTATGGCTACACCTTC.

This chain connects TRBV5-4 to TRBJ2-1; maybe TRBD2 (5 bases). Trimming stripped 0 bases from V and 6 bases from J, with 13 bases between. The CDR3 is 15 residues long. CDR1 is SGHNT, CDR2 YYREEE, per germline (reference sequence). The CDR3 DNA is TGTGCCAGCAGCTTGGGGAGTACGACTACCAATGAGCAGTTCTTC. It translates to CASSLGSTTTNEQFF.

As to this clone: A junction end diverges from the germline sequence, so it may reflect a read error. The chain is built from TRBV7-9 and TRBJ1-1; the D gene is possibly TRBD1 (6 bases). The V gene's germline CDR1 is SEHNR and CDR2 FQNEAQ (reference sequence). This CDR3 is 16 amino acids long. The CDR3: CASSVAPRGRNTEAFF. The CDR3, as DNA: TGTGCCAGCAGCGTAGCCCCCAGGGGTCGGAACACTGAAGCTTTCTTT.

This clone was seen only once. The chain couples TRBV6-6 to TRBJ2-7; D possibly corresponds to TRBD1 (6 bases). Germline assignment: CDR1 MNHNY and CDR2 SVGAGI (reference sequence). V was trimmed by 0 bases and J by 2 bases, leaving 14 bases between them. The CDR3 covers 16 residues. This CDR3 reads CASSYSGQLPPYEQYF. CDR3 bases: TGTGCCAGCAGTTACTCCGGACAGCTCCCCCCCTACGAGCAGTACTTC.

The chain uses TRBV6-6 and TRBJ1-2; TRBD1 might be the D (6 bases). Germline CDR1 reads MNHNY; CDR2 reads SVGAGI (reference sequence). V lost 4 bases and J 3 bases, leaving 12 bases between the germline ends. The CDR3 is 14 residues long. CDR3 amino acids: CASSFGGPDYGYTF. DNA for the CDR3: TGTGCCAGCAGTTTTGGGGGGCCAGACTATGGCTACACCTTC.